Shown below are 32 T cell receptor beta chains from a single sample sequenced in a study of beta chain features in type 1 diabetes. Study outcomes and limitations: Within each of all four CD4+ subsets, Type 1 diabetes patients had TCRB CDR3s that were moderately but significantly shorter.

These receptors' targets are unknown. Sequenced material consisted of expressed TCRB transcripts (all of the isolated RNA was reverse transcribed). TCRdb keeps only in-frame clones here, not all; method: immunoSEQ multiplex PCR. The sample yields under 400,000 clones, around 13% seen once. The specimen sequenced was naive CD4+ T cells from blood. These receptors were taken from a woman aged 18-35 years with type 1 diabetes.

This clone was counted only a few times. V is TRBV6-5 and J is TRBJ2-7; TRBD1 aligns across 7 bases. Germline V gene lookup returns CDR1 MNHEY and CDR2 SVGAGI. The V gene end was trimmed by 0 bases and the J gene end by 6 bases; junction bases not matched to a gene: 5. The CDR3 is 14 residues long. The CDR3 spells CASSYSRGLSEQYF. The CDR3 DNA reads TGTGCCAGCAGTTACTCGAGGGGGCTTAGCGAGCAGTACTTC.

This clone occurred a few times. The CDR3 protein is CASSLEWGGFTDTQYF. CDR3 nucleotide sequence: TGTGCCAGCAGTTTGGAGTGGGGGGGGTTCACAGATACGCAGTATTTT. V is TRBV27 and J is TRBJ2-3; 7 positions agree with TRBD2. J lost 2 bases, V lost 3 bases, and 8 bases had no gene match. The CDR3 is 16 amino acids. The germline V gene has CDR1 MNHEY and CDR2 SMNVEV (reference sequence).

The chain employs TRBV25-1 and TRBJ1-3; 7 positions agree with TRBD1. Germline trimming cut 5 bases from V and 0 bases from J; bases unmatched to any gene: 4. CDR3 length: 15 amino acids. The germline gives CDR1 MGHDK, CDR2 SYGVNS. Here the CDR3 reads CASSRSGGSGNTIYF. The CDR3 DNA is TGTGCCAGCAGTCGTTCAGGGGGCTCTGGAAACACCATATATTTT.

The V gene is TRBV2, the J gene TRBJ1-1, with 7 nucleotides matching TRBD1. J was trimmed by 0 bases and V by 8 bases; bases with no gene match: 3. Germline CDR1 and CDR2: SNHLY and FYNNEI. This CDR3 has 13 amino acids. The CDR3 sequence is CASLGQMNTEAFF. As DNA, the CDR3 is TGTGCCAGCCTGGGACAGATGAACACTGAAGCTTTCTTT.

This clone was found a few times. This chain uses TRBV11-3 with TRBJ2-4, with D possibly TRBD1 on 6 matching bases. The CDR3 sequence is 12 residues long. CDR1 SGHNT and CDR2 YENEEA come from the germline V gene. V dropped 4 bases and J dropped 9 bases, with 10 bases sitting between them. For the CDR3, the DNA is TGTGCCAGCAGCTCAGGGGATACCATTCAGTACTTC. Translating it yields CASSSGDTIQYF.

The chain couples TRBV10-3 to TRBJ2-5; 10 positions match TRBD1. Germline CDR1 and CDR2: ENHRY and SYGVKD. Unmatched junction bases numbered 7, after V lost 2 bases and J lost 1 base. The CDR3 is 17 residues long. CDR3 amino acids: CAISEHPGTGVQETQYF. The CDR3 DNA follows: TGTGCCATCAGTGAGCACCCCGGGACAGGGGTCCAAGAGACCCAGTACTTC.

There are a few counts of this clone. The chain combines TRBV29-1 with TRBJ1-2, with D possibly being TRBD1 (5 bases). CDR1 is SQVTM and CDR2 is ANQGSEA in the germline V gene. The CDR3 has 12 residues. Trimming shortened V by 7 bases and J by 2 bases, and 11 bases separated the two germline ends. The CDR3 DNA reads as TGCAGCGCCCTGGGGGGGAACTATGGCTACACCTTC. Protein: CSALGGNYGYTF.

V and J are TRBV7-9 and TRBJ2-7; a weak D match, TRBD2 (6 bases). In germline, CDR1 is SEHNR, CDR2 FQNEAQ (reference sequence). The CDR3 sequence is 14 residues long. The germline V and J ends were trimmed by 7 bases and 6 bases, with 19 bases remaining between them. In DNA, the CDR3 is TGTGCCAGCACCCAACCCGCCGGGGGTGGCGAGCAGTACTTC. Protein sequence: CASTQPAGGGEQYF. Complete variable domain (other parts from reference TRBV7-9 and TRBJ2-7): DTGVSQNPRHKITKRGQNVTFRCDPISEHNRLYWYRQTLGQGPEFLTYFQNEAQLEKSRLLSDRFSAERPKGSFSTLEIQRTEQGDSAMYLCASTQPAGGGEQYFGPGTRLTVT.

Points on this clone: The identical CDR3 is also encoded by other nucleotide sequences in the sample. This CDR3 is CSVGGGSQPQHF. The CDR3 DNA sequence: TGCAGCGTTGGGGGGGGGTCTCAGCCCCAGCATTTT. This chain links TRBV29-1 with TRBJ1-5; D is perhaps TRBD1 (5 bases). Germline CDR1 and CDR2: SQVTM and ANQGSEA. V shed 4 bases and J shed 6 bases, with 10 bases lying between them. The CDR3 is made up of 12 amino acids.

The chain employs TRBV18 and TRBJ1-1, with TRBD1 as a possible D gene (6 bases). The V end was cut by 3 bases, the J end by 5 bases, with 16 bases between. Looked up from germline, CDR1 is KGHSH and CDR2 is LQKENI. This CDR3 is 15 amino acids long. The CDR3 DNA reads TGTGCCAGCTCACCTACCGGACAGAAGGGAACTGAAGCTTTCTTT. Translating it yields CASSPTGQKGTEAFF.

A note on this clone: The junction and the germline gene differ at one end; a read error may be behind it. The rearrangement links TRBV6-1 to TRBJ2-7, with D possibly TRBD1 on 5 matching bases. This CDR3 has 9 amino acids. Germline-derived CDR1 and CDR2 are MNHNS and SASEGT. The CDR3 loop is CASSEAGVF. The CDR3 nucleotides are TGTGCCAGCAGTGAAGCAGGGGTTTTC.

The genes are TRBV2 and TRBJ2-1; TRBD2 aligns across 8 bases. The CDR3 is 15 residues long. Trimming cost V 6 bases and J 10 bases; bases outside gene matches: 14. The germline V gene encodes CDR1 SNHLY and CDR2 FYNNEI. The chain's CDR3 is CASRAREGERGEQFF. In DNA, the CDR3 is TGTGCCAGCAGGGCCCGGGAGGGGGAACGCGGGGAGCAGTTCTTC.

The chain employs TRBV14 and TRBJ2-3; D remains ambiguous. CDR1 and CDR2 from the germline V gene are SGHDN and FVKESK. Trimming took off 0 bases at V and 8 bases at J, with 18 bases between the two ends. This CDR3 is 16 amino acids long. The CDR3 DNA reads as TGTGCCAGCAGCCAAGACGCGATGTCCCTATTCGGTACGCAGTATTTT. As protein: CASSQDAMSLFGTQYF.

In this sample, this clone turned up a few times. The chain is built from TRBV5-1 and TRBJ1-1, with 8 nucleotides matching TRBD1. Germline lookup yields CDR1 SGHRS and CDR2 YFSETQ. V lost 4 bases and J lost 0; bases outside the gene matches: 11. This CDR3 has 17 amino acids. The CDR3 DNA reads TGCGCCAGCAGCCCGCGTTGGACAGGGCCACTGAACACTGAAGCTTTCTTT. Translating it yields CASSPRWTGPLNTEAFF.

This clone has just a few counts. The V call is TRBV5-1, the J call TRBJ1-6; 8 nucleotides agree with TRBD1. The germline V gene encodes CDR1 SGHRS and CDR2 YFSETQ. V shed 4 bases and J 10 bases; nucleotides not matched to a gene: 7. The CDR3 spans 14 residues. CDR3 sequence (DNA): TGCGCCAGCAGCGCCCGGGACAGGCAGTCACCCCTCCACTTT. Residues: CASSARDRQSPLHF. The full variable domain, in which reference TRBV5-1 and TRBJ1-6 provide the parts outside the CDR3, is KAGVTQTPRYLIKTRGQQVTLSCSPISGHRSVSWYQQTPGQGLQFLFEYFSETQRNKGNFPGRFSGRQFSNSRSEMNVSTLELGDSALYLCASSARDRQSPLHFGNGTRLTVT.

This clone has just a few counts. The J gene is TRBJ1-2, the V gene TRBV19, with a tentative D call TRBD1 (6 bases). The V end was cut by 6 bases, the J end by 8 bases, with 13 bases between. The CDR3 contains 12 residues. Per germline, CDR1 LNHDA and CDR2 SQIVND (reference sequence). CDR3 DNA sequence: TGTGCCAGTAGCTGGACAGCGAGGGGCTACACCTTC. Translated: CASSWTARGYTF.

This clone has a handful of counts. V and J are TRBV13 and TRBJ1-5; 7 bases are shared with TRBD1. Trimming removed 5 bases from V and 8 bases from J; junction bases left unmatched: 6. CDR1 is PRHDT, CDR2 FYEKMQ, per germline (reference sequence). The CDR3 spans 13 residues. The CDR3 DNA is TGTGCCAGCAGCAAACAGGGGACAGAGCCCCAGCATTTT. Protein: CASSKQGTEPQHF.

The chain recombines TRBV25-1 with TRBJ2-5; D gene unclear. V dropped 4 bases and J dropped 4 bases, with 10 bases sitting between them. Germline CDR1 MGHDK, CDR2 SYGVNS. This CDR3 contains 13 residues. The CDR3 sequence is CASSALDSETQYF. In DNA form, the CDR3 reads TGTGCCAGCAGTGCCCTAGACTCAGAGACCCAGTACTTC.

The table lists this clone with a few counts. The J gene is TRBJ1-2, the V gene TRBV9, with D tentatively TRBD1 (6 bases). Germline loops: CDR1 SGDLS, CDR2 YYNGEE. V lost 6 bases to trimming and J lost 3 bases, with 18 bases between them. This CDR3 spans 15 amino acids. CDR3 coding DNA: TGTGCCAGCAACACCCTAGGACAGACTGACTATGGCTACACCTTC. It codes for CASNTLGQTDYGYTF.

This chain joins TRBV6-5 and TRBJ2-5; the D gene is possibly TRBD2 (6 bases). The CDR3 spans 15 residues. V lost 7 bases and J lost 9, with 24 bases in between. Germline V lookup: CDR1 MNHEY, CDR2 SVGAGI. This CDR3 reads CASTQRGLRFEAQYF. The DNA of the CDR3 is TGTGCCAGCACCCAGAGGGGACTCCGTTTTGAGGCCCAGTACTTC.

This rearrangement joins TRBV10-2 to TRBJ2-1, with 8 positions matching TRBD2. Germline V gene lookup returns CDR1 WSHSY and CDR2 SAAADI. After removal of 0 bases from V and 3 bases from J, the junction contained 4 bases not matched to a gene. The CDR3 has 16 residues. The chain's CDR3 is CASSESTSARYNEQFF. CDR3 sequence (DNA): TGCGCCAGCAGTGAGTCGACTAGCGCGCGCTACAATGAGCAGTTCTTC.

The chain uses TRBV6-5 and TRBJ1-1; TRBD1 agrees at 7 bases. This CDR3 comprises 16 residues. J lost 3 bases, V lost 4 bases, and 11 bases had no gene match. Germline V lookup: CDR1 MNHEY, CDR2 SVGAGI. The CDR3 loop reads CASSSRLTGFHTEAFF. For the CDR3, the DNA is TGTGCCAGCAGTTCACGATTGACAGGGTTTCACACTGAAGCTTTCTTT.

This clone was detected only a few times. The rearrangement joins TRBV7-2 to TRBJ2-1, with 10 bases aligning to TRBD1. CDR1 is SGHTA, CDR2 FQGNSA, per germline. J lost 4 bases, V lost 4 bases, and 4 bases had no gene match. The CDR3 sequence is 15 residues long. The CDR3 reads CASSSGQGPYNEQFF. As DNA, the CDR3 is TGTGCCAGCAGCTCGGGACAGGGGCCTTACAATGAGCAGTTCTTC.

This clone was seen a few times. The gene calls are TRBV28 and TRBJ2-7; 9 bases are a match to TRBD1. Per germline, CDR1 MDHEN and CDR2 SYDVKM. The CDR3 is 16 amino acids. With V trimmed by 5 bases and J by 3 bases, 11 bases remained unmatched. In DNA form, the CDR3 reads TGTGCCAGCAGTCGTATTCCGGGACAGGGCAACTACGAGCAGTACTTC. Translation gives CASSRIPGQGNYEQYF.

This clone has only a few counts. The genes are TRBV6-5 and TRBJ1-2, with D maybe TRBD1 (6 bases). The V gene lost 6 bases and the J gene lost 5 bases, with 16 bases spanning the gap. This CDR3 contains 14 residues. Germline assignment: CDR1 MNHEY and CDR2 SVGAGI. The CDR3 nucleotides are TGTGCCAGCAGCCGTAAATATCAGGGGTATGGCTACACCTTC. It encodes CASSRKYQGYGYTF.

J is TRBJ2-3 and V is TRBV5-6; 9 bases map to TRBD2. Germline CDR1 and CDR2: SGHDT and YYEEEE. The trim removed 6 bases at V and 7 bases at J, leaving 15 bases unmatched. The CDR3 is made up of 16 amino acids. CDR3 bases: TGTGCCAGCACCTCCCGGCTAGCGGGGCTATTAAATACGCAGTATTTT. It codes for CASTSRLAGLLNTQYF.

The chain employs TRBV5-1 and TRBJ1-1; 7 bases are a match to TRBD1. Trimming cost V 4 bases and J 7 bases; bases outside gene matches: 4. This CDR3 has 12 amino acids. Germline loops: CDR1 SGHRS, CDR2 YFSETQ. The CDR3 region has the DNA TGCGCCAGCAGCCAGGGGGGATATGAAGCTTTCTTT. It is translated as CASSQGGYEAFF. The variable domain in full, completed from reference TRBV5-1 and TRBJ1-1, reads KAGVTQTPRYLIKTRGQQVTLSCSPISGHRSVSWYQQTPGQGLQFLFEYFSETQRNKGNFPGRFSGRQFSNSRSEMNVSTLELGDSALYLCASSQGGYEAFFGQGTRLTVV.

This clone turned up a few times. The chain is built from TRBV5-1 and TRBJ2-7; 11 nucleotides line up with TRBD1. CDR1 SGHRS and CDR2 YFSETQ come from the germline V gene. The V gene end was trimmed by 8 bases and the J gene end by 2 bases; junction bases not matched to a gene: 6. The CDR3 covers 14 residues. The CDR3 region is CASAGTGGPYEQYF. CDR3 nucleotide sequence: TGCGCCAGTGCCGGGACAGGGGGTCCCTACGAGCAGTACTTC.

The CDR3 coding sequence is TGTGCCAGCAGTTTATATCAAAGGACTAGCATCTACAATGAGCAGTTCTTC. Its protein is CASSLYQRTSIYNEQFF. This chain links TRBV27 with TRBJ2-1; 8 nucleotides match TRBD2. This CDR3 comprises 17 residues. V was clipped by 1 base and J by 3 bases; unmatched bases: 8. The germline V gene has CDR1 MNHEY and CDR2 SMNVEV (reference sequence).

The rearrangement uses TRBV14 and TRBJ1-2; weak D call: TRBD1 (5 bases). Trimming shortened V by 0 bases and J by 8 bases, and 16 bases separated the two germline ends. Germline V gene lookup returns CDR1 SGHDN and CDR2 FVKESK. CDR3 length: 15 amino acids. The CDR3 loop reads CASSQDLGRVNGYTF. In DNA, the CDR3 is TGTGCCAGCAGCCAAGATCTAGGCAGGGTGAACGGCTACACCTTC.

V gene TRBV4-3 combines with J gene TRBJ1-3; the match to TRBD1 covers 7 bases. Trimming cost V 0 bases and J 1 base; bases outside gene matches: 3. CDR1 is LGHNA, CDR2 YSLEER, per germline. The length of the CDR3 is 16 residues. CDR3 sequence reads: CASSQDSTGSGNTIYF. CDR3 coding DNA: TGCGCCAGCAGCCAAGATTCGACAGGGTCTGGAAACACCATATATTTT.

The V and J genes are TRBV5-4 and TRBJ2-3; D unresolved. This CDR3 contains 13 residues. Germline CDR1 reads SGHNT; CDR2 reads YYREEE (reference sequence). V lost 5 bases to trimming and J lost 5 bases, with 12 bases between them. CDR3 sequence: CASRRSAVDTQYF. In DNA form, the CDR3 reads TGTGCCAGCAGGCGAAGCGCGGTAGATACGCAGTATTTT.